A selection of T cell receptor beta chains follows, all from one sample in a study of cytomegalovirus exposure and HLA in healthy donors. Here immunoSEQ multiplex PCR was the method, and the copy in TCRdb shows in-frame clones only, minus some. The table lists about 140,000 clones, about 64% of them singletons. Sequencing was done on a sample of PBMCs. The receptors come from a man in his sixties in good health and CMV-seronegative. The CDR3 runs from the conserved cysteine through the conserved F or W. The order of the fields is clone size, J gene, D gene, V gene, CDR3 protein, CDR3 DNA. A D gene is named only where the DNA matches it firmly. For some rows the clone size is stated as once, few or many, or as a class when expanded; others skip it.

>-|TRBJ2-1|TRBD2|TRBV5-6
CASSLGLAVYNEQFF
TGTGCCAGCAGCTTGGGACTAGCGGTCTACAATGAGCAGTTCTTC
>-|TRBJ2-3|-|TRBV5-1
CASSPGSTDTQYF
TGCGCCAGCAGCCCCGGTTCCACAGATACGCAGTATTTT
>-|TRBJ1-4|-|TRBV18
CASSPRMDGKLFF
TGTGCCAGCTCACCGAGGATGGATGGAAAACTGTTTTTT
>-|TRBJ2-7|-|TRBV7-6
CASSLAGGRESNEQYF
TGTGCCAGCAGCTTAGCGGGGGGGCGGGAGTCGAATGAGCAGTACTTC
>-|TRBJ1-5|-|TRBV18
CASSQGPAGNQPQHF
TGTGCCAGCTCCCAAGGTCCAGCGGGCAATCAGCCCCAGCATTTT
>-|TRBJ2-2|TRBD2|TRBV29-1
CSVGLAANTGELFF
TGCAGCGTCGGACTAGCGGCGAACACCGGGGAGCTGTTTTTT
>-|TRBJ1-2|-|TRBV7-9
CASSLGEEAVDGYTF
TGTGCCAGCAGCTTGGGGGAGGAGGCGGTAGATGGCTACACCTTC
>-|TRBJ1-1|-|TRBV30
CAWTRGNTEAFF
TGTGCCTGGACCCGGGGGAACACTGAAGCTTTCTTT
>-|TRBJ2-7|TRBD2|TRBV2
CASSGEGRDEQYF
TGTGCCAGCAGTGGGGAGGGGCGGGACGAGCAGTACTTC
>-|TRBJ2-7|TRBD1|TRBV7-9
CSSSSTGEKSYEQYF
TGTTCCAGCAGCTCGACAGGGGAAAAATCCTACGAGCAGTACTTC
>-|TRBJ2-1|-|TRBV7-6
CASSLEGTFNEQFF
TGTGCCAGCAGCTTAGAGGGGACATTTAATGAGCAGTTCTTC
>-|TRBJ2-7|TRBD2|TRBV19
CASSITTGLASSYEQYF
TGTGCCAGTAGTATAACCACGGGACTAGCGAGCTCCTACGAGCAGTACTTC
>-|TRBJ1-1|-|TRBV29-1
CSAAGGMNTEAFF
TGCAGCGCCGCGGGCGGGATGAACACTGAAGCTTTCTTT
>-|TRBJ2-7|-|TRBV19
CASAEQGGTYEQYF
TGTGCCAGTGCCGAACAGGGAGGGACCTACGAGCAGTACTTC
>-|TRBJ1-1|-|TRBV5-1
CASSLQPLVNTEAFF
TGCGCCAGCAGCTTGCAACCACTGGTGAACACTGAAGCTTTCTTT
>-|TRBJ2-7|TRBD1|TRBV28
CASSPGQGVDYEQYF
TGTGCCAGCAGCCCGGGACAGGGCGTCGACTACGAGCAGTACTTC
>few|TRBJ1-4|-|TRBV7-2
CASSPGNRIEKLFF
TGTGCCAGCAGCCCCGGGAACAGAATTGAAAAACTGTTTTTT
>few|TRBJ1-2|-|TRBV5-4
CASSLTHPADYGYTF
TGTGCCAGCAGCTTGACGCACCCGGCGGACTATGGCTACACCTTC
>once|TRBJ2-5|-|TRBV5-4
CASSRPSGGTETQYF
TGTGCCAGCAGCCGGCCGAGCGGCGGGACGGAGACCCAGTACTTC
>-|TRBJ1-1|-|TRBV28
CASSYTAGQNTEAFF
TGTGCCAGCAGCTACACCGCAGGGCAGAACACTGAAGCTTTCTTT
>-|TRBJ1-3|TRBD1|TRBV6-5
CASSYRDRSGNTIYF
TGTGCCAGCAGTTACCGGGACAGGTCTGGAAACACCATATATTTT
>-|TRBJ2-7|TRBD2|TRBV13
CASSLGLAGVREQYF
TGTGCCAGCAGCCTGGGACTAGCGGGGGTTAGGGAGCAGTACTTC
>-|TRBJ1-3|-|TRBV9
CASSTQGPQGNTIYF
TGTGCCAGCAGCACACAGGGACCACAGGGCAACACCATATATTTT
>-|TRBJ2-7|-|TRBV30
CAWTQGNGPYEQYF
TGTGCCTGGACTCAGGGGAACGGACCATACGAGCAGTACTTC
>-|TRBJ2-2|-|TRBV5-6
CASSLPGTTHTGELFF
TGTGCCAGCAGCCTACCCGGGACAACCCACACCGGGGAGCTGTTTTTT
>-|TRBJ2-2|TRBD2|TRBV9
CASSPRGGRWNAGELFF
TGTGCCAGCAGCCCACGGGGCGGGAGATGGAACGCCGGGGAGCTGTTTTTT
>-|TRBJ2-7|-|TRBV27
CASSSGATGFEQYF
TGTGCCAGCAGTTCGGGAGCCACTGGTTTCGAGCAGTACTTC
>-|TRBJ1-4|-|TRBV30
CAWSLQGLNEKLFF
TGTGCCTGGTCTTTACAGGGCCTTAATGAAAAACTGTTTTTT
>-|TRBJ2-2|-|TRBV11-2
CASSTGYEAGELFF
TGTGCCAGCTCAACGGGGTATGAGGCCGGGGAGCTGTTTTTT
>-|TRBJ2-7|-|TRBV4-2
CASSQDSHSDSGQYF
TGTGCCAGCAGCCAAGATTCTCATTCAGACAGTGGGCAGTACTTC
>-|TRBJ1-6|-|TRBV29-1
CSVQTGGSSPLHF
TGCAGCGTCCAAACGGGGGGCAGTTCACCCCTCCACTTT
>-|TRBJ2-3|-|TRBV30
CACALRAGTDTQYF
TGTGCCTGTGCCTTAAGAGCGGGCACAGATACGCAGTATTTT
>-|TRBJ2-7|-|TRBV5-6
CASSRGTGGTSGVSYEQYF
TGTGCCAGCAGCCGCGGGACAGGGGGGACTAGCGGAGTTTCCTACGAGCAGTACTTC
>-|TRBJ2-1|TRBD1|TRBV6-1
CASSAPGTDNEQFF
TGTGCCAGCAGTGCCCCCGGGACAGACAATGAGCAGTTCTTC
>-|TRBJ2-7|TRBD2|TRBV6-5
CASSPGTSVNEQYF
TGTGCCAGCAGCCCCGGGACTAGCGTAAACGAGCAGTACTTC
>-|TRBJ1-4|-|TRBV14
CASSQSFKEKLFF
TGTGCCAGCAGCCAAAGCTTTAAGGAAAAACTGTTTTTT
>few|TRBJ1-3|-|TRBV5-1
CASSSLDRTSGNTIYF
TGCGCCAGCAGCTCGCTGGACAGAACCTCTGGAAACACCATATATTTT
>few|TRBJ2-5|-|TRBV19
CASSPGPSGETQYF
TGTGCCAGTAGCCCTGGGCCCTCGGGGGAGACCCAGTACTTC
>-|TRBJ1-5|-|TRBV7-2
CASSLTDQPQHF
TGTGCCAGCAGCCTAACCGATCAGCCCCAGCATTTT
>-|TRBJ1-2|-|TRBV18
CASSPSRTDTNYGYTF
TGTGCCAGCTCACCCTCCAGGACAGACACTAACTATGGCTACACCTTC
>-|TRBJ2-4|TRBD2|TRBV6-1
CASSEAFSGSQTKNIQYF
TGTGCCAGCAGTGAAGCCTTTAGCGGGAGCCAAACCAAAAACATTCAGTACTTC
>-|TRBJ2-2|TRBD2|TRBV10-2
CASSEVGGRVTGELFF
TGCGCCAGCAGTGAGGTGGGCGGGAGGGTAACCGGGGAGCTGTTTTTT
>-|TRBJ2-3|TRBD1|TRBV11-1
CASSLNSRTGGTDTQYF
TGTGCCAGCAGCTTAAATAGTCGGACAGGGGGCACAGATACGCAGTATTTT
>few|TRBJ1-3|-|TRBV6-1
CASSEAGGWGNTIYF
TGTGCCAGCAGTGAAGCGGGAGGATGGGGAAACACCATATATTTT
>-|TRBJ1-5|-|TRBV2
CASSERSGDQPQHF
TGTGCCAGCAGTGAACGGTCAGGGGACCAGCCCCAGCATTTT
>-|TRBJ1-2|TRBD1|TRBV4-1
CASSQVGTASSDGYTF
TGCGCCAGCAGCCAGGTCGGGACAGCCAGTTCGGATGGCTACACCTTC
>-|TRBJ1-1|-|TRBV5-8
CASSLQGIGEAFF
TGTGCCAGCAGCCTTCAGGGGATAGGTGAAGCTTTCTTT
>once|TRBJ1-1|TRBD1|TRBV29-1
CSVALLTGKTEAFF
TGCAGCGTTGCCCTTTTGACAGGGAAAACTGAAGCTTTCTTT
>-|TRBJ2-2|TRBD2|TRBV9
CASSAGLAGGAGELFF
TGTGCCAGCAGCGCCGGACTAGCGGGGGGGGCCGGGGAGCTGTTTTTT
>-|TRBJ1-3|-|TRBV7-3
CASSQGLNSGNTIYF
TGTGCCAGCAGTCAAGGACTGAACTCTGGAAACACCATATATTTT
>-|TRBJ1-5|TRBD1|TRBV18
CASSLPDRGNQPQHF
TGTGCCAGCTCACTGCCGGACAGGGGCAATCAGCCCCAGCATTTT
>-|TRBJ1-1|TRBD1|TRBV28
CASSPRGRAEAFF
TGTGCCAGCAGTCCCAGGGGGCGCGCTGAAGCTTTCTTT